Below, 2 T cell receptor beta chains from the same sample are listed, as sequenced in a study of blood T cell repertoires in COVID-19. TCRdb's copy holds only in-frame clones and misses some; the assay was immunoSEQ multiplex PCR. The sample contains about 190,000 clones, around 86% of which appear only once. Specimen: peripheral blood. These receptors all stem from a man in his forties or fifties with acute or convalescent COVID-19.

The V gene is TRBV19, the J gene TRBJ2-7; 8 nucleotides line up with TRBD1. V trimming: 5 bases; J trimming: 5 bases; junction bases outside the gene matches: 5. This CDR3 has 13 amino acids. Germline V gene sequence: CDR1 LNHDA, CDR2 SQIVND (reference sequence). CDR3 coding DNA: TGTGCCAGTAGTTTCGACAGGGGAGACGAGCAGTACTTC. Amino acid sequence: CASSFDRGDEQYF. Using reference TRBV19 and TRBJ2-7 for the parts outside the CDR3, the full variable domain is DGGITQSPKYLFRKEGQNVTLSCEQNLNHDAMYWYRQDPGQGLRLIYYSQIVNDFQKGDIAEGYSVSREKKESFPLTVTSAQKNPTAFYLCASSFDRGDEQYFGPGTRLTVT.

The chain carries TRBV28 and TRBJ2-7; 11 bases agree with TRBD1. The junction had 9 bases not matched to a gene; V was cut back by 3 bases and J by 5 bases. Looked up from germline, CDR1 is MDHEN and CDR2 is SYDVKM. CDR3 length: 16 residues. The CDR3 loop reads CASSFLAGTGGHEQYF. CDR3 DNA: TGTGCCAGCAGTTTTTTAGCCGGGACAGGGGGTCACGAGCAGTACTTC. Together with reference TRBV28 and TRBJ2-7, the CDR3 gives the full variable domain: DVKVTQSSRYLVKRTGEKVFLECVQDMDHENMFWYRQDPGLGLRLIYFSYDVKMKEKGDIPEGYSVSREKKERFSLILESASTNQTSMYLCASSFLAGTGGHEQYFGPGTRLTVT.